A single sample is the source of the 20 T cell receptor beta chains below, sequenced in a study of OX40 agonist ivuxolimab in advanced cancers. Libraries came from the immunoSEQ multiplex PCR assay. The table was pulled from immuneACCESS by TCRdb, which kept in-frame rearrangements only. Such tables lose some clones; where checked, under half of the loss comes from unresolved V genes, and the rest has no known cause. The sample records over 50,000 clones, 92% of which are singletons. Around 20% of the sample is taken by the ten largest. The material sequenced was CD4+ or CD8+ T cells sorted from blood, taken in a trial of the OX40 agonist ivuxolimab. The receptors stem from an adult with an advanced solid tumor such as melanoma, head and neck, liver or kidney cancer.

The rearrangement uses TRBV10-3 and TRBJ2-1; D remains ambiguous. CDR1 and CDR2 from the germline V gene are ENHRY and SYGVKD. Trimming left V 0 bases short and J 0 bases short, with 6 bases between. The length of the CDR3 is 15 residues. CDR3 DNA sequence: TGTGCCATCAGTGAGTCCCGCCCCTCCTACAATGAGCAGTTCTTC. As protein: CAISESRPSYNEQFF.

This chain connects TRBV4-1 to TRBJ1-3; 7 nucleotides align to TRBD1. CDR1 MGHRA and CDR2 YSYEKL come from the germline V gene. V was clipped by 4 bases and J by 0 bases; unmatched bases: 3. The CDR3 extends over 15 amino acids. The CDR3 region is CASSLQGSSGNTIYF. The CDR3 region has the DNA TGCGCCAGCAGCCTACAGGGGAGCTCTGGAAACACCATATATTTT.

The chain has TRBV4-1 and TRBJ1-5, with D tentatively TRBD1 (6 bases). V was shortened by 2 bases and J by 7 bases, with 12 bases between the two germline ends. The germline V gene has CDR1 MGHRA and CDR2 YSYEKL. This CDR3 is built from 14 residues. Here the CDR3 DNA reads TGCGCCAGCAGCCAAAGGGGGGCTGGCCAGCCCCAGCATTTT. This sequence encodes CASSQRGAGQPQHF.

The V call is TRBV19, the J call TRBJ1-1; D is undetermined. The CDR3 has 15 residues. Trimming cost V 3 bases and J 5 bases, with 16 bases left between them. The germline gives CDR1 LNHDA, CDR2 SQIVND (reference sequence). Written as DNA, the CDR3 is TGTGCCAGTAGTATCGCAGCAGTCGGTAGGACTGAAGCTTTCTTT. Translating it yields CASSIAAVGRTEAFF.

This clone was recorded only once. V and J are TRBV10-3 and TRBJ2-7; TRBD1 agrees at 8 bases. The V gene end was trimmed by 2 bases and the J gene end by 1 base; junction bases not matched to a gene: 4. Germline CDR1 is ENHRY and CDR2 is SYGVKD. The CDR3 runs to 15 residues. CDR3 amino acids: CAISEIWTGSYEQYF. Written as DNA, the CDR3 is TGTGCCATCAGTGAGATCTGGACAGGGTCCTACGAGCAGTACTTC.

The chain joins TRBV2 to TRBJ2-1; D gene unclear. Per the germline V gene, CDR1 is SNHLY and CDR2 is FYNNEI. Trimming removed 8 bases from V and 3 bases from J, with 5 bases in between. The CDR3 has 11 amino acids. This CDR3 is CASSSYNEQFF. CDR3 DNA: TGTGCCAGCTCTAGCTACAATGAGCAGTTCTTC.

The chain combines TRBV27 with TRBJ2-1, with D tentatively TRBD1 or TRBD2 (5 bases each). Germline V CDR1 and CDR2: MNHEY, SMNVEV (reference sequence). This CDR3 has 16 amino acids. V was pared by 6 bases and J by 7 bases, with 22 bases between. Here the CDR3 reads CASRQTAQQWGNEQFF. The CDR3 nucleotides are TGTGCCAGCAGACAGACGGCCCAGCAGTGGGGGAATGAGCAGTTCTTC.

The rearrangement links TRBV30 to TRBJ1-6, with TRBD1 matching over 9 bases. Per germline, CDR1 GTSNPN and CDR2 SVGIG (reference sequence). With 0 bases clipped from V and 5 bases from J, the junction kept 2 bases outside the gene matches. CDR3 length: 15 amino acids. CDR3 loop: CAWSVGQGNNSPLHF. The CDR3 DNA sequence: TGTGCCTGGAGTGTCGGACAGGGGAATAATTCACCCCTCCACTTT.

This chain connects TRBV5-5 to TRBJ1-6, with TRBD1 matching 8 bases. This CDR3 is 17 amino acids long. CDR1 is SGHKS, CDR2 YYEKEE, per germline (reference sequence). Trimming removed 0 bases from V and 2 bases from J; junction bases left unmatched: 4. The CDR3 DNA sequence: TGTGCCAGCAGCTTGGTGGCAGGGGGCGCCTATAATTCACCCCTCCACTTT. Its translation: CASSLVAGGAYNSPLHF. Based on the CDR3 plus reference TRBV5-5 and TRBJ1-6, the full variable domain is DAGVTQSPTHLIKTRGQQVTLRCSPISGHKSVSWYQQVLGQGPQFIFQYYEKEERGRGNFPDRFSARQFPNYSSELNVNALLLGDSALYLCASSLVAGGAYNSPLHFGNGTRLTVT.

The V call is TRBV6-6, the J call TRBJ2-7; maybe TRBD1 (6 bases). This CDR3 spans 14 amino acids. Trimming stripped 2 bases from V and 3 bases from J, with 11 bases between. Germline V gives CDR1 MNHNY, CDR2 SVGAGI (reference sequence). CDR3 in amino acids: CASSYQTGYYEQYF. The CDR3 coding sequence is TGTGCCAGCAGTTACCAGACAGGATACTACGAGCAGTACTTC.

The CDR3 nucleotides are TGTGCCAGTAGTATAGCCCAAGTTGGGCACAATCAGCCCCAGCATTTT. Translating gives CASSIAQVGHNQPQHF. The rearrangement joins TRBV19 to TRBJ1-5; D is unclear. In germline, CDR1 is LNHDA, CDR2 SQIVND (reference sequence). V shed 1 base and J shed 3 bases, with 13 bases lying between them. This CDR3 has 16 amino acids.

The chain joins TRBV6-6 to TRBJ1-5; D gene ambiguous. Trimming shortened V by 2 bases and J by 3 bases, and 8 bases separated the two germline ends. Germline V CDR1 and CDR2: MNHNY, SVGAGI (reference sequence). The CDR3 covers 14 residues. Here the CDR3 DNA reads TGTGCCAGCAGTTACGCAATTCACAATCAGCCCCAGCATTTT. Translated, it gives CASSYAIHNQPQHF.

This clone has just one count. V is TRBV4-1 and J is TRBJ2-2, with TRBD2 matching over 10 bases. CDR1 is MGHRA and CDR2 is YSYEKL in the germline V gene. Germline trimming cut 1 base from V and 6 bases from J; bases unmatched to any gene: 2. This CDR3 spans 15 amino acids. CDR3 loop: CASSQVLAGAGELFF. The CDR3 bases are TGCGCCAGCAGCCAAGTTCTAGCGGGAGCCGGGGAGCTGTTTTTT.

The chain carries TRBV28 and TRBJ2-5; perhaps TRBD1 as D (6 bases). This CDR3 region has 18 residues. Trimming stripped 2 bases from V and 4 bases from J, with 23 bases between. Germline V gene data show CDR1 as MDHEN and CDR2 as SYDVKM. CDR3 bases: TGTGCCAGCAGTTTACCCTCCGTTTACAGGGTAGGGGCAGAGACCCAGTACTTC. This codes for CASSLPSVYRVGAETQYF.

The J gene is TRBJ2-3, the V gene TRBV5-4; no reliable D call. This CDR3 contains 14 residues. CDR1 and CDR2 from the germline V gene are SGHNT and YYREEE (reference sequence). The V end was cut by 9 bases, the J end by 1 base, with 15 bases between. The CDR3 coding sequence is TGTGCCATCTCCTCTCTCAGCGGCACAGATACGCAGTATTTT. Protein sequence: CAISSLSGTDTQYF.

The gene calls are TRBV29-1 and TRBJ1-3; 9 positions agree with TRBD1. CDR1 is SQVTM and CDR2 is ANQGSEA in the germline V gene. The CDR3 sequence is 14 residues long. V gave up 4 bases and J gave up 4 bases; unmatched junction bases: 5. The CDR3: CSVVSGTGGNTIYF. CDR3 nucleotide sequence: TGCAGCGTTGTGTCTGGGACAGGGGGAAACACCATATATTTT.

CDR3 nucleotide sequence: TGTGCCAGCAGTTACAGGGCCGGGAACACTGAAGCTTTCTTT. It translates to CASSYRAGNTEAFF. The chain combines TRBV6-5 with TRBJ1-1, with D hard to call. Deletions cut 2 bases from V and 1 base from J, with 8 bases between. CDR3 length: 14 amino acids. Germline CDR1 reads MNHEY; CDR2 reads SVGAGI.

This clone has a single count. The V gene is TRBV15, the J gene TRBJ2-1; D gene uncertain. This CDR3 comprises 15 residues. V lost 0 bases and J 3 bases, leaving 9 bases between the germline ends. Germline V gene sequence: CDR1 LNHNV, CDR2 YYDKDF (reference sequence). The CDR3 DNA reads as TGTGCCACCAGCAGAGAAAGAACGAACTACAATGAGCAGTTCTTC. This sequence encodes CATSRERTNYNEQFF. The entire variable domain, with the rest obtained from reference TRBV15 and TRBJ2-1, is as follows: DAMVIQNPRYQVTQFGKPVTLSCSQTLNHNVMYWYQQKSSQAPKLLFHYYDKDFNNEADTPDNFQSRRPNTSFCFLDIRSPGLGDTAMYLCATSRERTNYNEQFFGPGTRLTVL.

V is TRBV18 and J is TRBJ1-5, with D unclear. Germline V gene lookup returns CDR1 KGHSH and CDR2 LQKENI. CDR3 size: 12 residues. Trimming removed 3 bases at V and 9 bases at J, with 9 bases between. The CDR3, as DNA: TGTGCCAGCTCACCGGGGAAAGGGCCCCAGCATTTT. It translates to CASSPGKGPQHF.

A few counts support this clone. The rearrangement joins TRBV2 to TRBJ1-6; 8 bases map to TRBD1. CDR1 SNHLY and CDR2 FYNNEI come from the germline V gene. CDR3 size: 15 residues. The J segment lost 14 bases and the V segment lost 3 bases, leaving 12 bases of the junction unmatched. The CDR3 is CASSEWDRHSETLHF. The CDR3 nucleotides read TGTGCCAGCAGTGAGTGGGACAGGCATAGTGAGACCCTCCACTTT.